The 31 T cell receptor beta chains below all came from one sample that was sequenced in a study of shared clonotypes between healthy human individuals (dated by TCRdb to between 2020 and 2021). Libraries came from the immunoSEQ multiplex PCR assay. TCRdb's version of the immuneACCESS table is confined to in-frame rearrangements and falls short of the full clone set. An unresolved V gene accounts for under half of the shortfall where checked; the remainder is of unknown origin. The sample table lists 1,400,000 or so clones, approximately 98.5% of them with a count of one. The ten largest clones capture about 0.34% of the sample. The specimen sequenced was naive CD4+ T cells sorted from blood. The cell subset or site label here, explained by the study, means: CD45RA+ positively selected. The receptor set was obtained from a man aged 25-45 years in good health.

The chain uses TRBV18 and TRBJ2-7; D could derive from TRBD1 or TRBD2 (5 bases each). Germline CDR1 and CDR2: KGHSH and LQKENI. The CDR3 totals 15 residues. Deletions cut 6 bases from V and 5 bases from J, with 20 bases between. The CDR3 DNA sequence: TGTGCCAGCTCCCTCAAGACAGCGGCAGTGGACGAGCAGTACTTC. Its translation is CASSLKTAAVDEQYF.

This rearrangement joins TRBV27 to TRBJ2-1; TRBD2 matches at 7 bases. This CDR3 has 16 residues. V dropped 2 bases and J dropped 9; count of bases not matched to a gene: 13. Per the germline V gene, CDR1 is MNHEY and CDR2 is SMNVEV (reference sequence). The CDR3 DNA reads TGTGCCAGCAGTTTAGTTGCCGGTCTCCCGGGGGGTGAGCAGTTCTTC. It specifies CASSLVAGLPGGEQFF.

CDR3 DNA sequence: TGCGCCAGCAGTGAGGCGGGACTAGCGGGATCAGGGGCCGGGGAGCTGTTTTTT. The encoded protein is CASSEAGLAGSGAGELFF. The chain recombines TRBV10-1 with TRBJ2-2, with TRBD2 matching over 13 bases. Trimming removed 2 bases from V and 6 bases from J; junction bases left unmatched: 9. The CDR3 runs 18 residues. Germline CDR1 WNHNN, CDR2 SYGVQD (reference sequence).

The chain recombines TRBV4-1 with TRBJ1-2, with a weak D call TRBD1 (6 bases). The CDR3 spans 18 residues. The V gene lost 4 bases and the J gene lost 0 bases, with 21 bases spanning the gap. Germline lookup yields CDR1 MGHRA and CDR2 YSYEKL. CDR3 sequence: CASSPRLLGDTANYGYTF. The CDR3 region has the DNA TGCGCCAGCAGCCCCCGGCTTCTGGGGGACACCGCTAACTATGGCTACACCTTC.

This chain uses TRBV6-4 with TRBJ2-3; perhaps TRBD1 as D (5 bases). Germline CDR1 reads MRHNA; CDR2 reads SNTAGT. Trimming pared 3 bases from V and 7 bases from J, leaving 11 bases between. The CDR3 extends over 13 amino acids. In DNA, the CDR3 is TGTGCCAGCAGTGATACAGGCGGAAATACGCAGTATTTT. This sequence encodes CASSDTGGNTQYF.

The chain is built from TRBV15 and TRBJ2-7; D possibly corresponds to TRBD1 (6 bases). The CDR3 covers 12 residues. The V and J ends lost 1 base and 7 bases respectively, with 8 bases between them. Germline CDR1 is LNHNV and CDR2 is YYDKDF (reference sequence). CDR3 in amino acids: CATSRARGEQYF. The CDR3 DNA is TGTGCCACCAGCAGAGCCAGGGGTGAGCAGTACTTC.

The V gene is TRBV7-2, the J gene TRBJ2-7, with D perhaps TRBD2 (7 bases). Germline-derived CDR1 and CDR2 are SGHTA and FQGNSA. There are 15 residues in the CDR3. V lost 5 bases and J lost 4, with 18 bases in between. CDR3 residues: CASSHWLGGEYEQYF. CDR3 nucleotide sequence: TGTGCCAGCAGCCACTGGCTAGGGGGGGAATACGAGCAGTACTTC.

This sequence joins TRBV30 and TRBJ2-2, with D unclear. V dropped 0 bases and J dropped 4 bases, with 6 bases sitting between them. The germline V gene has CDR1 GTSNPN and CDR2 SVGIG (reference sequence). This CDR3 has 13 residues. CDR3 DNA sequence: TGTGCCTGGAGTGTATCGGTCACCGGGGAGCTGTTTTTT. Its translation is CAWSVSVTGELFF.

This CDR3 reads CSVGKGGYEQYF. The CDR3 DNA follows: TGCAGCGTCGGTAAAGGGGGCTACGAGCAGTACTTC. This sequence joins TRBV29-1 and TRBJ2-7, with a tentative D call TRBD1 (6 bases). The CDR3 consists of 12 residues. V lost 6 bases and J 3 bases, leaving 12 bases between the germline ends. The germline V gene has CDR1 SQVTM and CDR2 ANQGSEA.

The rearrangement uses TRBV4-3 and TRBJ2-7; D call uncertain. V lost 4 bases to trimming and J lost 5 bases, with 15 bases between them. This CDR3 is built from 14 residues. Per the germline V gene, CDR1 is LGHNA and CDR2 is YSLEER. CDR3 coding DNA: TGCGCCAGCAGCCGCCAATCAAGGGCCGACGAGCAGTACTTC. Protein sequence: CASSRQSRADEQYF.

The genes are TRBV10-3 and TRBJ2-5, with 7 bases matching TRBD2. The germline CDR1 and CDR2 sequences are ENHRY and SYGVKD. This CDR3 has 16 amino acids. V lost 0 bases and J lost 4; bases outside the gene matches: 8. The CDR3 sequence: CAISESGGSVVETQYF. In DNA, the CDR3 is TGTGCCATCAGTGAGTCCGGCGGGAGCGTAGTAGAGACCCAGTACTTC.

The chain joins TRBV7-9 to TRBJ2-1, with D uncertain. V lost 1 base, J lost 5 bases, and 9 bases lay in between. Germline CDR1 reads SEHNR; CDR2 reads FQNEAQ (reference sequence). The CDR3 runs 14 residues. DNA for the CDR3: TGTGCCAGCAGCTTAGTGGCCGGTAACAATGAGCAGTTCTTC. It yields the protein CASSLVAGNNEQFF. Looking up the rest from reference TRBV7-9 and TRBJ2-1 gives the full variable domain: DTGVSQNPRHKITKRGQNVTFRCDPISEHNRLYWYRQTLGQGPEFLTYFQNEAQLEKSRLLSDRFSAERPKGSFSTLEIQRTEQGDSAMYLCASSLVAGNNEQFFGPGTRLTVL.

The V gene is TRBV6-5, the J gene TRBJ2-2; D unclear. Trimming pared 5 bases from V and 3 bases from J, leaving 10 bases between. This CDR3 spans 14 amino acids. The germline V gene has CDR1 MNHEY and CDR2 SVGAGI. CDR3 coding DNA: TGTGCCAGCAGTCTACAAGAGTACACCGGGGAGCTGTTTTTT. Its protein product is CASSLQEYTGELFF.

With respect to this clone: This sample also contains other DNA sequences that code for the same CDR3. Here the CDR3 reads CASSLGTATYEQYF. In nucleotides, the CDR3 is TGCGCCAGCAGCTTGGGGACAGCAACCTACGAGCAGTACTTC. The rearrangement uses TRBV5-1 and TRBJ2-7, with D possibly being TRBD1 (6 bases). The CDR3 covers 14 residues. CDR1 SGHRS and CDR2 YFSETQ come from the germline V gene. V was clipped by 0 bases and J by 2 bases, with 9 bases between them.

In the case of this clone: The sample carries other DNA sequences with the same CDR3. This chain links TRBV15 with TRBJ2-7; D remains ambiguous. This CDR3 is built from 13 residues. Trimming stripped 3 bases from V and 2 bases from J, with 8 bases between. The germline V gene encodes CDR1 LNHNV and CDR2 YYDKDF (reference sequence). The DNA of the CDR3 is TGTGCCACCAGCAGGGACGGACCCTACGAGCAGTACTTC. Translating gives CATSRDGPYEQYF.

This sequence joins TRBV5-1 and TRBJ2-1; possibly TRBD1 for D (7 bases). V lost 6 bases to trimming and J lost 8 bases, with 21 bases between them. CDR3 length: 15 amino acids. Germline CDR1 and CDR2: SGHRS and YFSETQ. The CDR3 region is CASIPSGGRRYEQFF. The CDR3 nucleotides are TGCGCCAGCATCCCGTCAGGGGGGAGGCGCTATGAGCAGTTCTTC.

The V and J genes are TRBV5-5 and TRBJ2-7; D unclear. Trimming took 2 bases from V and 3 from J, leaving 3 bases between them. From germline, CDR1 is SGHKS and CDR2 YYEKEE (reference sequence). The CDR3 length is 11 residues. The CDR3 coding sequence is TGTGCCAGCAGCTTTAACTACGAGCAGTACTTC. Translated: CASSFNYEQYF.

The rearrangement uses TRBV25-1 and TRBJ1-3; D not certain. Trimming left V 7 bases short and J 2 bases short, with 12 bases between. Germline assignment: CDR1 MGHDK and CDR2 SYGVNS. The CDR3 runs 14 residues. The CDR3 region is CASTRGSAGNTIYF. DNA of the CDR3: TGTGCCAGCACCCGTGGGAGTGCTGGAAACACCATATATTTT.

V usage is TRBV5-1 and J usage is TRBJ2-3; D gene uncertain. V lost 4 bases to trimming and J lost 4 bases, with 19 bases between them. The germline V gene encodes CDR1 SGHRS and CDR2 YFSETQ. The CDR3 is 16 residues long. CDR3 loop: CASSLEPFSEADTQYF. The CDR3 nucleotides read TGCGCCAGCAGCCTGGAGCCTTTCAGCGAAGCAGATACGCAGTATTTT. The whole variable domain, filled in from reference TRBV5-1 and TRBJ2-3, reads KAGVTQTPRYLIKTRGQQVTLSCSPISGHRSVSWYQQTPGQGLQFLFEYFSETQRNKGNFPGRFSGRQFSNSRSEMNVSTLELGDSALYLCASSLEPFSEADTQYFGPGTRLTVL.

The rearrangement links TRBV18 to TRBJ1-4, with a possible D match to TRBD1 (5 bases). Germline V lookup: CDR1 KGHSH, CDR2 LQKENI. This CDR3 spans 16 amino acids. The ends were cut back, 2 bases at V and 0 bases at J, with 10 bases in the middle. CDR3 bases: TGTGCCAGCTCACCAACTAGACAGACAACTAATGAAAAACTGTTTTTT. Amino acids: CASSPTRQTTNEKLFF.

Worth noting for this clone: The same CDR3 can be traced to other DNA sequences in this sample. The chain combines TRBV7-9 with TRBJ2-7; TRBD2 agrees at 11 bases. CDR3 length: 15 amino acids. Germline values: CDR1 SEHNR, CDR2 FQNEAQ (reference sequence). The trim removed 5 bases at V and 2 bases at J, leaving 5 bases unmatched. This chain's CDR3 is CASSPGTSGTYEQYF. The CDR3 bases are TGTGCCAGCAGCCCTGGGACTAGCGGTACCTACGAGCAGTACTTC.

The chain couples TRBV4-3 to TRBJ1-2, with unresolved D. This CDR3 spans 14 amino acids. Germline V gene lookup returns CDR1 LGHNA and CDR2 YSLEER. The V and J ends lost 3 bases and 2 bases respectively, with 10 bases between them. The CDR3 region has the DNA TGCGCCAGCAGCCAGGGGAACGGGAACTATGGCTACACCTTC. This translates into CASSQGNGNYGYTF.

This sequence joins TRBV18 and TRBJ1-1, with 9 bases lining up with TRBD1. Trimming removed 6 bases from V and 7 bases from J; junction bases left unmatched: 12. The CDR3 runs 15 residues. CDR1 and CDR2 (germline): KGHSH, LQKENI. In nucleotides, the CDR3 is TGTGCCAGCTCTTACTTACAGGGGGCTTCTATTGAAGCTTTCTTT. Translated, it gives CASSYLQGASIEAFF.

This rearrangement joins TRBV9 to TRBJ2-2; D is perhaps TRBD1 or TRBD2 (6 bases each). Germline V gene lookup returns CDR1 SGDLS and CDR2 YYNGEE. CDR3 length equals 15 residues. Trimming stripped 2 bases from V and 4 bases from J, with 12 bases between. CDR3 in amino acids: CASSVGGLSTGELFF. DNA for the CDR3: TGTGCCAGCAGCGTCGGGGGCTTGAGCACCGGGGAGCTGTTTTTT.

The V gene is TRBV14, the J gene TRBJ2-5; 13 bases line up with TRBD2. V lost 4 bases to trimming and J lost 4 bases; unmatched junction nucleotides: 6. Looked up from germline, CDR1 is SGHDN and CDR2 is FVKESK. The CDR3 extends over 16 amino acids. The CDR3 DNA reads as TGTGCCAGCAGCCCCAGGACTAGCGGGAGTGGAGAGACCCAGTACTTC. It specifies CASSPRTSGSGETQYF.

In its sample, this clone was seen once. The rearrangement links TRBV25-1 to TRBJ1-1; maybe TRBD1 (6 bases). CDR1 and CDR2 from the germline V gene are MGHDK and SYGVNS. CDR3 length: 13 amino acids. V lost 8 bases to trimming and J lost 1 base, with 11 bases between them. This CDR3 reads CASRGGENTEAFF. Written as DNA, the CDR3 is TGTGCCAGCCGAGGGGGGGAGAACACTGAAGCTTTCTTT.

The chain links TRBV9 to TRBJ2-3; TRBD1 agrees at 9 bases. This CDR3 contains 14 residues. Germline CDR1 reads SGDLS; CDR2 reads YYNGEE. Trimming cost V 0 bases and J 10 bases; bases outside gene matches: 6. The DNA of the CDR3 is TGTGCCAGCAGCGTAGGGACAGGGGTCGATGCGCAGTATTTT. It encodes CASSVGTGVDAQYF.

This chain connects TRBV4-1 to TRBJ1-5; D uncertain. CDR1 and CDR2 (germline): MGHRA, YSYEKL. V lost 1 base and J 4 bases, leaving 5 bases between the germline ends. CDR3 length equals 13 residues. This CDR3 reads CASSQVENQPQHF. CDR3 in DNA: TGCGCCAGCAGCCAAGTGGAAAATCAGCCCCAGCATTTT.

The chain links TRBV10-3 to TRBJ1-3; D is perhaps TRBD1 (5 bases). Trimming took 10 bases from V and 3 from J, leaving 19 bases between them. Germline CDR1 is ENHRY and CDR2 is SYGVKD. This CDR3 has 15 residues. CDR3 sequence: CANAPQGTSGNTIYF. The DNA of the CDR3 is TGTGCCAACGCCCCTCAGGGTACGAGTGGAAACACCATATATTTT.

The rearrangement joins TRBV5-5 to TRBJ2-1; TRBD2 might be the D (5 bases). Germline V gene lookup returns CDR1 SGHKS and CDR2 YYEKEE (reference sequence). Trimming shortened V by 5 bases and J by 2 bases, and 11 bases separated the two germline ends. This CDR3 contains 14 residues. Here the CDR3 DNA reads TGTGCCAGCAGTTACCAGACTACCTACAATGAGCAGTTCTTC. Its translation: CASSYQTTYNEQFF. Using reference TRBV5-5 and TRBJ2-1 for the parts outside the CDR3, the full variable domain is DAGVTQSPTHLIKTRGQQVTLRCSPISGHKSVSWYQQVLGQGPQFIFQYYEKEERGRGNFPDRFSARQFPNYSSELNVNALLLGDSALYLCASSYQTTYNEQFFGPGTRLTVL.

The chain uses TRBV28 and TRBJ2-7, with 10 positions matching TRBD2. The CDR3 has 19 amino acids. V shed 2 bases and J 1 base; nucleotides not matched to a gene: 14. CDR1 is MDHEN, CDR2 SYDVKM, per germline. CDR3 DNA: TGTGCCAGCAGTTTAAGCGATAAGCGGCCTAGCGGGAGATCCTACGAGCAGTACTTC. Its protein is CASSLSDKRPSGRSYEQYF.